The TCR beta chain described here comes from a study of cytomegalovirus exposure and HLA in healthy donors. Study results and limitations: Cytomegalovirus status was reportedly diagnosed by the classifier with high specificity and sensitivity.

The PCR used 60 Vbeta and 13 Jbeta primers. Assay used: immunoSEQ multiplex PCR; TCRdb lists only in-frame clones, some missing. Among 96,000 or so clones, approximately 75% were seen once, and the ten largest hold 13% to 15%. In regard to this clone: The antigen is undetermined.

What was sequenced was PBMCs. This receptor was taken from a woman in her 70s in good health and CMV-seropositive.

The CDR3 DNA is TGTGCCAGCAGCTCCCCGGGACAGGGGGCGCTCGGGGCCAACGTCCTGACTTTC. It yields the protein CASSSPGQGALGANVLTF. The rearrangement joins TRBV11-3 to TRBJ2-6; the match to TRBD1 covers 12 bases. The CDR3 is 18 residues long. V was pared by 4 bases and J by 4 bases, with 8 bases of the junction left unmatched. CDR1 and CDR2 from the germline V gene are SGHNT and YENEEA.